A single sample is the source of the 29 T cell receptor beta chains below, sequenced in a study of blood T cell repertoires in COVID-19. The assay was immunoSEQ multiplex PCR, and TCRdb's table has in-frame clones only and misses some. The repertoire holds some 150,000 clones, with approximately 81% as singletons. The sequencing input was peripheral blood. Receptors were obtained from a human donor in a cohort sampled during active COVID-19.

V gene TRBV19 combines with J gene TRBJ1-1, with 8 bases fitting TRBD1. J lost 5 bases, V lost 4 bases, and 15 bases had no gene match. The CDR3 runs 17 residues. CDR1 LNHDA and CDR2 SQIVND come from the germline V gene (reference sequence). CDR3 bases: TGTGCCAGTAGTACCACGCAAAGACAGGGGACGAGTACTGAAGCTTTCTTT. Translating gives CASSTTQRQGTSTEAFF.

J is TRBJ1-1 and V is TRBV19, with D perhaps matching TRBD1 (6 bases). Trimming removed 5 bases from V and 5 bases from J, with 18 bases in between. The CDR3 is 15 residues long. Germline V gene data show CDR1 as LNHDA and CDR2 as SQIVND (reference sequence). CDR3 sequence (DNA): TGTGCCAGTAGTCCCCCAACCGGGACATTTACTGAAGCTTTCTTT. It translates to CASSPPTGTFTEAFF.

This chain joins TRBV29-1 and TRBJ2-2, with TRBD1 matching 7 bases. V lost 6 bases and J lost 0; bases outside the gene matches: 4. This CDR3 is built from 14 residues. Germline assignment: CDR1 SQVTM and CDR2 ANQGSEA. Here the CDR3 DNA reads TGCAGCGTAGGGGGACAGCCGAACACCGGGGAGCTGTTTTTT. It yields the protein CSVGGQPNTGELFF.

This clone was counted a few times. This chain uses TRBV7-9 with TRBJ1-1; 8 positions agree with TRBD1. In germline, CDR1 is SEHNR, CDR2 FQNEAQ (reference sequence). This CDR3 contains 12 residues. With 6 bases clipped from V and 8 bases from J, the junction kept 5 bases outside the gene matches. For the CDR3, the DNA is TGTGCCAGCAGATACGACAGGGGAGAAGCTTTCTTT. Encoded protein: CASRYDRGEAFF.

This clone was detected only a few times. The chain links TRBV28 to TRBJ2-1; TRBD1 agrees at 12 bases. The J segment lost 7 bases and the V segment lost 3 bases, leaving 7 bases of the junction unmatched. The CDR3 has 16 amino acids. Germline V gene sequence: CDR1 MDHEN, CDR2 SYDVKM. The CDR3 DNA is TGTGCCAGCAGTTTGACCGGGACAGGGGGCTGGAATGAGCAGTTCTTC. Translated, it gives CASSLTGTGGWNEQFF.

This clone appeared a few times. The CDR3, as DNA: TGTGCCAGCAGGGGACAGGGGGCGCAAGCAGATACGCAGTATTTT. It is translated as CASRGQGAQADTQYF. This chain uses TRBV6-6 with TRBJ2-3; 12 bases are shared with TRBD1. With V trimmed by 6 bases and J by 4 bases, 5 bases remained unmatched. There are 15 residues in the CDR3. CDR1 is MNHNY and CDR2 is SVGAGI in the germline V gene (reference sequence).

This clone occurred a few times. For the CDR3, the DNA is TGTGCCAGCAACCTCATTGGGGGGAATGAGCAGTTCTTC. Protein sequence: CASNLIGGNEQFF. The rearrangement joins TRBV4-2 to TRBJ2-1, with D possibly being TRBD2 (6 bases). The V and J ends lost 7 bases and 7 bases respectively, with 14 bases between them. Germline CDR1 and CDR2: LGHNA and YNFKEQ. This CDR3 has 13 residues.

The V gene is TRBV30, the J gene TRBJ1-5, with 8 bases identical to TRBD1. This CDR3 has 13 residues. Trimming at V came to 4 bases and at J to 2 bases, leaving 1 base not matched to a gene. Germline CDR1 reads GTSNPN; CDR2 reads SVGIG (reference sequence). DNA of the CDR3: TGTGCCTGGACAGGGGGCGGCAATCAGCCCCAGCATTTT. Amino acids: CAWTGGGNQPQHF.

This clone was counted once. The CDR3 region is CASNRLVEETQYF. DNA of the CDR3: TGTGCCAGCAACAGACTAGTCGAGGAGACCCAGTACTTC. The rearrangement uses TRBV2 and TRBJ2-5; maybe TRBD2 (6 bases). Germline CDR1 SNHLY, CDR2 FYNNEI. The CDR3 extends over 13 amino acids. Trimming took 7 bases from V and 5 from J, leaving 14 bases between them.

This clone was seen only once. The chain links TRBV7-3 to TRBJ2-1, with 7 positions matching TRBD2. The CDR3 has 16 residues. V lost 5 bases, J lost 8 bases, and 15 bases stayed unmatched. In germline, CDR1 is SGHTA, CDR2 FQGTGA. The CDR3 region is CASSTPAGRRDDEQFF. DNA for the CDR3: TGTGCCAGCAGCACCCCAGCGGGGAGGAGGGACGATGAGCAGTTCTTC.

The chain carries TRBV28 and TRBJ1-5; D ambiguous. The CDR3 is 15 amino acids. Germline-derived CDR1 and CDR2 are MDHEN and SYDVKM. Deletions cut 5 bases from V and 4 bases from J, with 15 bases between. CDR3 protein: CASSPLGQGNQPQHF. The DNA of the CDR3 is TGTGCCAGCAGTCCCCTAGGTCAAGGAAATCAGCCCCAGCATTTT. The full variable domain, its missing parts supplied by reference TRBV28 and TRBJ1-5, is DVKVTQSSRYLVKRTGEKVFLECVQDMDHENMFWYRQDPGLGLRLIYFSYDVKMKEKGDIPEGYSVSREKKERFSLILESASTNQTSMYLCASSPLGQGNQPQHFGDGTRLSIL.

This clone was recorded once. The CDR3 protein is CASSLMGDREGNQPQHF. The CDR3 DNA reads TGTGCCAGCAGCTTAATGGGAGACAGGGAGGGCAATCAGCCCCAGCATTTT. The chain carries TRBV7-3 and TRBJ1-5; TRBD1 agrees at 7 bases. The germline gives CDR1 SGHTA, CDR2 FQGTGA. The trim removed 1 base at V and 2 bases at J, leaving 8 bases unmatched. This CDR3 is built from 17 residues.

V usage is TRBV7-9 and J usage is TRBJ1-6; 10 bases are a match to TRBD1. Unmatched junction bases numbered 3, after V lost 4 bases and J lost 0 bases. The CDR3 totals 17 residues. The germline V gene has CDR1 SEHNR and CDR2 FQNEAQ (reference sequence). CDR3 bases: TGTGCCAGCAGCTCGGGACAGGGGAGCTCCTATAATTCACCCCTCCACTTT. It specifies CASSSGQGSSYNSPLHF.

This clone was counted at least ten times. This chain joins TRBV5-6 and TRBJ1-1; TRBD1 is a possible D gene (5 bases). CDR1 and CDR2 (germline): SGHDT, YYEEEE. Trimming left V 2 bases short and J 0 bases short, with 11 bases between. The CDR3 extends over 15 amino acids. Written as DNA, the CDR3 is TGTGCCAGCAGCTTTTCTGACAGAATGAACACTGAAGCTTTCTTT. Residues: CASSFSDRMNTEAFF.

V gene TRBV19 combines with J gene TRBJ1-2, with D perhaps matching TRBD1 (5 bases). Per germline, CDR1 LNHDA and CDR2 SQIVND (reference sequence). CDR3 size: 21 residues. V lost 0 bases, J lost 3 bases, and 29 bases lay in between. DNA for the CDR3: TGTGCCAGTAGTATAGACATAATCGCCCCTCCAGTGGGGCAGGGCGACTATGGCTACACCTTC. Its translation: CASSIDIIAPPVGQGDYGYTF.

The genes are TRBV2 and TRBJ1-2, with TRBD1 matching 8 bases. The CDR3 sequence is 12 residues long. With V trimmed by 2 bases and J by 8 bases, 1 base remained unmatched. CDR1 and CDR2 (germline): SNHLY, FYNNEI. The CDR3 DNA reads as TGTGCCAGCAGTGAAACAGGGGGGGGCTACACCTTC. Protein sequence: CASSETGGGYTF.

The rearrangement links TRBV3-1 (or the pseudogene TRBV3-2) to TRBJ2-4; no clear D gene. The CDR3 loop spans 13 amino acids. Germline CDR1 reads LGHDT; CDR2 reads YNNKEL (reference sequence). V lost 1 base to trimming and J lost 6 bases, with 7 bases between them. CDR3 nucleotide sequence: TGTGCCAGCAGCCAAGGCCCGGGAAACATTCAGTACTTC. This codes for CASSQGPGNIQYF.

The chain combines TRBV19 with TRBJ2-4; the match to TRBD2 covers 7 bases. This CDR3 has 16 residues. Germline CDR1 and CDR2: LNHDA and SQIVND (reference sequence). With 5 bases clipped from V and 1 base from J, the junction kept 8 bases outside the gene matches. CDR3 loop: CASSGGGLLAKNIQYF. DNA for the CDR3: TGTGCCAGTAGTGGGGGAGGGCTCTTGGCCAAAAACATTCAGTACTTC.

This sequence joins TRBV4-3 and TRBJ1-2; D is uncertain. The CDR3 sequence is 16 residues long. Trimming shortened V by 2 bases and J by 8 bases, and 21 bases separated the two germline ends. CDR1 and CDR2 from the germline V gene are LGHNA and YSLEER. The CDR3 nucleotides are TGCGCCAGCAGCCAAAGCCGGGCTTGGAGGGAAGACGGCTACACCTTC. Amino acids: CASSQSRAWREDGYTF.

The V call is TRBV5-1, the J call TRBJ1-1; TRBD1 aligns across 7 bases. Germline V gene lookup returns CDR1 SGHRS and CDR2 YFSETQ. CDR3 size: 15 residues. Trimming took 4 bases from V and 3 from J; bases not matched to a gene: 9. For the CDR3, the DNA is TGCGCCAGCAGCGCACCGACAGGGTTGGACACTGAAGCTTTCTTT. It codes for CASSAPTGLDTEAFF.

The sample holds one count of this clone. The V gene is TRBV5-8, the J gene TRBJ2-7; D may be TRBD1 (7 bases). The V and J ends lost 0 bases and 1 base respectively, with 11 bases between them. The germline V gene encodes CDR1 SGHTS and CDR2 YDEGEE. The CDR3 totals 15 residues. CDR3 DNA sequence: TGTGCCAGCAGCTTGGCGCCAGGGGGGTCCTACGAGCAGTACTTC. Translated, it gives CASSLAPGGSYEQYF.

As for this clone: The same CDR3 can be traced to other DNA sequences in this sample. This sequence joins TRBV9 and TRBJ2-3; 8 bases map to TRBD2. The CDR3 loop spans 15 amino acids. Germline CDR1 and CDR2: SGDLS and YYNGEE. V lost 0 bases, J lost 3 bases, and 3 bases stayed unmatched. CDR3 DNA: TGTGCCAGCAGCGTAGCGGGGGGGTCGACAGATACGCAGTATTTT. Its protein product is CASSVAGGSTDTQYF.

J is TRBJ2-4 and V is TRBV7-2, with D unresolved. CDR1 is SGHTA and CDR2 is FQGNSA in the germline V gene. V was trimmed by 2 bases and J by 4 bases, leaving 9 bases between them. The CDR3 has 14 amino acids. Written as DNA, the CDR3 is TGTGCCAGCAGCTTATTCGAGACTAAAAACATTCAGTACTTC. Translated: CASSLFETKNIQYF.

This clone was counted a single time. The rearrangement links TRBV3-1 (or the pseudogene TRBV3-2) to TRBJ1-3; 7 nucleotides match TRBD1. Germline-derived CDR1 and CDR2 are LGHDT and YNNKEL (reference sequence). The CDR3 extends over 15 amino acids. V lost 6 bases, J lost 4 bases, and 9 bases stayed unmatched. The CDR3 here is CASRPGGTAGNTIYF. CDR3 in DNA: TGTGCCAGCAGACCCGGAGGGACAGCAGGAAACACCATATATTTT.

The chain has TRBV18 and TRBJ2-7, with D possibly being TRBD2 (5 bases). The ends were cut back, 2 bases at V and 2 bases at J, with 10 bases in the middle. CDR3 length equals 14 residues. The germline V gene encodes CDR1 KGHSH and CDR2 LQKENI. CDR3 amino acids: CASSPSDGAYEQYF. The CDR3 DNA follows: TGTGCCAGCTCACCATCGGACGGGGCCTACGAGCAGTACTTC.

The chain has TRBV5-6 and TRBJ1-6; D may be TRBD1 (5 bases). From germline, CDR1 is SGHDT and CDR2 YYEEEE. This CDR3 is built from 17 residues. Deletions cut 4 bases from V and 0 bases from J, with 14 bases between. CDR3 DNA: TGTGCCAGCAGCAGGCGCCAGGGAAGCTCCTATAATTCACCCCTCCACTTT. The encoded protein is CASSRRQGSSYNSPLHF.

The chain links TRBV4-1 to TRBJ2-1, with a tentative D call TRBD2 (7 bases). The CDR3 spans 17 residues. V was pared by 0 bases and J by 8 bases, with 20 bases between. Germline CDR1 MGHRA, CDR2 YSYEKL. The chain's CDR3 is CASSQDWAGAVLDEQFF. In nucleotides, the CDR3 is TGCGCCAGCAGCCAAGATTGGGCGGGGGCCGTTTTAGATGAGCAGTTCTTC.

The chain employs TRBV28 and TRBJ1-2; D is perhaps TRBD1 (5 bases). V lost 5 bases to trimming and J lost 0 bases, with 7 bases between them. Germline V gives CDR1 MDHEN, CDR2 SYDVKM. The CDR3 contains 13 residues. The CDR3 nucleotides read TGTGCCAGCAGTAGACAGACTAACTATGGCTACACCTTC. This sequence encodes CASSRQTNYGYTF.

The chain has TRBV5-1 and TRBJ2-1, with TRBD2 as a possible D gene (5 bases). The CDR3 has 13 residues. Between the trimmed V and J ends, which lost 4 bases and 8 bases, there was a span of 13 bases. Germline values: CDR1 SGHRS, CDR2 YFSETQ. This chain's CDR3 is CASSDPGLYEQFF. CDR3 nucleotides: TGCGCCAGCAGCGACCCAGGACTCTATGAGCAGTTCTTC.